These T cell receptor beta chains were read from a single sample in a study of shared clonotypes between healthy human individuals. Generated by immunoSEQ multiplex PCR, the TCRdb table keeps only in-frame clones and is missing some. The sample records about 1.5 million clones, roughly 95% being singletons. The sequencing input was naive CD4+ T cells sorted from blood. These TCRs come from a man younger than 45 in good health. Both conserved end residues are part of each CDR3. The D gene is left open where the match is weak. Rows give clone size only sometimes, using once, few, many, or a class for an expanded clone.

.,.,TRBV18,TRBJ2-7,TGTGCCAGCTCACTCTCCAGCTCCTACGAGCAGTACTTC,CASSLSSSYEQYF
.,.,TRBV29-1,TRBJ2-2,TGCAGCGTTGAAGAAGTGAGCTTCACCGGGGAGCTGTTTTTT,CSVEEVSFTGELFF
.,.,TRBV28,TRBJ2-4,TGTGCCAGCACAACACTAGGGAATACGGGAAACATTCAGTACTTC,CASTTLGNTGNIQYF
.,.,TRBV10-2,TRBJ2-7,TGCGCCAGCAGTGAGTTCGGCTCCTACGAGCAGTACTTC,CASSEFGSYEQYF
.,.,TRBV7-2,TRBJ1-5,TGTGCCAGCAGCTTAGACTGGACGGCCGGGGGGAGAGGGCAGCCCCAGCATTTT,CASSLDWTAGGRGQPQHF
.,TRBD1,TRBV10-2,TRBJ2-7,TGCGCCAGCACTGTTTTAACAGGGGCGGGCGAGCAGTACTTC,CASTVLTGAGEQYF
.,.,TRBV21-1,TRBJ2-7,TGTGCCAGCAGCCGATTTCGAATACGGCCTAGGAGCTCCTACGAGCAGTACTTC,CASSRFRIRPRSSYEQYF
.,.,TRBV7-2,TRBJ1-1,TGTGCCAGCAGCTTACCCGACAGTACCCTTGAAGCTTTCTTT,CASSLPDSTLEAFF
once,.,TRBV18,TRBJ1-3,TGTGCCAGCTCACCACAGGGTACTGGAAACACCATATATTTT,CASSPQGTGNTIYF
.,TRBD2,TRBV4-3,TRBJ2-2,TGCGCCAGCAGCCCCCTAATCGCGGGAGATGACACCGGGGAGCTGTTTTTT,CASSPLIAGDDTGELFF
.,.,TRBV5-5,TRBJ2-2,TGTGCCAGCAGCTGGGGCTCGCGTGGCGGGGAGCTGTTTTTT,CASSWGSRGGELFF
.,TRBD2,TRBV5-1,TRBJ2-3,TGCGCCAGCAGCTTAACTAGCGCGGAGGCAGATACGCAGTATTTT,CASSLTSAEADTQYF
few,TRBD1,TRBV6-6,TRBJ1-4,TGTGCCAGCAGGACGGACAGGGACGGGAGTGAAAAACTGTTTTTT,CASRTDRDGSEKLFF
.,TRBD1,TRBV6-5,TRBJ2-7,TGTGCCAGCAGTTACGCCGGGACAGGAGAGTACGAGCAGTACTTC,CASSYAGTGEYEQYF
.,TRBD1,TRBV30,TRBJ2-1,TGTGCCTGGAACCGCGACAGGGGGTTGAATGAGCAGTTCTTC,CAWNRDRGLNEQFF
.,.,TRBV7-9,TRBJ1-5,TGTGCCAGCAGCTCGATGGGGGATCAGCCCCAGCATTTT,CASSSMGDQPQHF
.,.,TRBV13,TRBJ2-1,TGTGCCAGCAGCTACGACGGCGGAACCGTTAAATACAATGAGCAGTTCTTC,CASSYDGGTVKYNEQFF
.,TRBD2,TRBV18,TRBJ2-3,TGTGCCAGCTCACCGCTAGCGGGAGGGCCTAGAGATACGCAGTATTTT,CASSPLAGGPRDTQYF
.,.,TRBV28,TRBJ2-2,TGTGCCAGCAGCCGGGCTGGGCCTAACACCGGGGAGCTGTTTTTT,CASSRAGPNTGELFF
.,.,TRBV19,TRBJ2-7,TGTGCCAGTAGTATGGAAGGGCAGGGATATTCCGAGCAGTACTTC,CASSMEGQGYSEQYF
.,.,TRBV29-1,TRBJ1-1,TGCAGCGTTCCAGGATACACTGAAGCTTTCTTT,CSVPGYTEAFF
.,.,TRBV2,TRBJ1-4,TGTGCCAGCAATTTCCATGAAAAACTGTTTTTT,CASNFHEKLFF
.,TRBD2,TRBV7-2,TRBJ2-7,TGTGCCAGCAGCTTCGAGGGACTAGCGGACTCCTACGAGCAGTACTTC,CASSFEGLADSYEQYF
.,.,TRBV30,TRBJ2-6,TGTGCCTGGAGTGTACGGGGGAGTTTTTCTGGGGCCAACGTCCTGACTTTC,CAWSVRGSFSGANVLTF
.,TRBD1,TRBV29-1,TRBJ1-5,TGCAGCGTTGGGACAGGGGTGGGCAATCAGCCCCAGCATTTT,CSVGTGVGNQPQHF
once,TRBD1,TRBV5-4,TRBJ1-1,TGTGCCAGCAGCTCACACCAACTTTCTTGGACAGGGCACACTGAAGCTTTCTTT,CASSSHQLSWTGHTEAFF
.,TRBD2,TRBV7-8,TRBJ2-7,TGTGCCAGCAGCTTAGGGGGACTAGCGGGAGTCTACGAGCAGTACTTC,CASSLGGLAGVYEQYF
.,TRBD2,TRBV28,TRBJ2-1,TGTGCCAGCAGTCTTAGCGGGAGGGCCCAGATTGAGCAGTTCTTC,CASSLSGRAQIEQFF
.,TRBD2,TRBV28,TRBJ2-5,TGTGCCAGCAGTCTGGGACTAGCGGGAGGGTTTCAAGAGACCCAGTACTTC,CASSLGLAGGFQETQYF
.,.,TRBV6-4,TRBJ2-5,TGTGCCAGCAGTAAAAGAGGGCAGGGAAAGACCCAGTACTTC,CASSKRGQGKTQYF
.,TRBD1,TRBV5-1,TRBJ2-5,TGCGCCAGCAGCTTAGTAGGACAGGTCCATGGAGAGACCCAGTACTTC,CASSLVGQVHGETQYF
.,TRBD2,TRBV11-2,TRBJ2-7,TGTGCCAGCAGCTCGCTTAGCGGGACCGGCTACGAGCAGTACTTC,CASSSLSGTGYEQYF
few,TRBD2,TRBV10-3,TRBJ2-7,TGTGCCATCGGGAGCGGGGGCTACGAGCAGTACTTC,CAIGSGGYEQYF
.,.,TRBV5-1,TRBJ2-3,TGCGCCAGCAGCTTGGCCCCAGGGGGGGAGGGCGTTGATGATACGCAGTATTTT,CASSLAPGGEGVDDTQYF
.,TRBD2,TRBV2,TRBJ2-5,TGTGCCAGCAGTGAAGGACTGCGACTAGCGGAAGAGACCCAGTACTTC,CASSEGLRLAEETQYF
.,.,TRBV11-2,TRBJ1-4,TGTGCCAGCAGCTTCCGGGGGAATATTGGAACTAATGAAAAACTGTTTTTT,CASSFRGNIGTNEKLFF
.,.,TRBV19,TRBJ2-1,TGTGCCAGTAGCCCGTGGGGGAGCGGGCAGTTCTTC,CASSPWGSGQFF
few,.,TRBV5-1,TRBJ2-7,TGCGCCAGCAGCTCCGACCGGGACAATTTCGAGCAGTACTTC,CASSSDRDNFEQYF
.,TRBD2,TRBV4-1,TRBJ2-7,TGCGCCAGCAGCCAAGTAATATTGGGGCGGGAGGGAAAGCCATACAACGAGCAGTACTTC,CASSQVILGREGKPYNEQYF
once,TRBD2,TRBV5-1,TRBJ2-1,TGCGCCAGCAGCTTGGCCCCACCGGCGGGAGGGGGGAATGAGCAGTTCTTC,CASSLAPPAGGGNEQFF
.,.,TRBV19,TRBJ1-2,TGTGCCAGTACTCCCACCGGGGTCAACCTCTATGGCTACACCTTC,CASTPTGVNLYGYTF
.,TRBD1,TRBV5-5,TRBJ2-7,TGTGCCAGCACCGTTGCCGGGACAGAGCCTATTGGGCAGTACTTC,CASTVAGTEPIGQYF
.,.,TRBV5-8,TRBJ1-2,TGTGCCAGCAGCTTATTAGGGGCCTCAAGGACCTATGGCTACACCTTC,CASSLLGASRTYGYTF
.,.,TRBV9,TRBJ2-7,TGTGCCAGCAGCGTTAGCCGGGCCACGAAACAGTACTTC,CASSVSRATKQYF
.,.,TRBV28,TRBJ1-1,TGTGCCAGCAGCCTACGCTATAGGGGGAACACTGAAGCTTTCTTT,CASSLRYRGNTEAFF
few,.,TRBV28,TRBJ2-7,TGTGCCAGCAGTCCTACCCACTACGAGCAGTACTTC,CASSPTHYEQYF
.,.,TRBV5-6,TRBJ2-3,TGTGCCAGCAGCCGATGGAGGACAGATACGCAGTATTTT,CASSRWRTDTQYF
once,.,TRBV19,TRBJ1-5,TGTGCCAGTACCCCAGGTCGTACCGACAATCAGCCCCAGCATTTT,CASTPGRTDNQPQHF
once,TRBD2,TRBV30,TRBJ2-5,TGTGCCTGGAGTGTGGGGGGAGGGGCCGGGACCCAGTACTTC,CAWSVGGGAGTQYF
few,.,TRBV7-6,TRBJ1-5,TGTGCCAGCAGCGCTTACAGGGACCAGCCCCAGCATTTT,CASSAYRDQPQHF
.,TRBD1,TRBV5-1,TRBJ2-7,TGCGCCAGCAGCCCCTATGGGGACAGGGGCCTTCGGGAGCAGTACTTC,CASSPYGDRGLREQYF
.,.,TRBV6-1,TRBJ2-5,TGTGCCAGCAGTTGGCAGGGCCAAGAGACCCAGTACTTC,CASSWQGQETQYF
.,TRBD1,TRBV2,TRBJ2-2,TGTGCCAGCAGTGGTTCGGACAGGGGGCCCGGGGAGCTGTTTTTT,CASSGSDRGPGELFF
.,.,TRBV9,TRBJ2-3,TGTGCCAGCAGTGCCACCGGGAATACGGCAGATACGCAGTATTTT,CASSATGNTADTQYF
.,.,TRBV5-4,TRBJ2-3,TGTGCCAGCAAGCGACAGGGCACAGATACGCAGTATTTT,CASKRQGTDTQYF